This TCR beta chain is from a study of blood T cell repertoires in COVID-19. Study in general: COVID-19 samples, acute and convalescent, were from the United States, Italy and Spain. The analysed material was cDNA or gDNA that came from T cells, B-cell-depleted T cells, or PBMCs.

CDR1 is SNHLY and CDR2 is FYNNEI in the germline V gene. The length of the CDR3 is 12 residues. The V end was cut by 6 bases, the J end by 6 bases, with 11 bases between. Original methodology: Estimation of nucleated cell counts relied on the amplification of reference gene primers. TCRdb's table, derived via immunoSEQ multiplex PCR, lists solely in-frame clones and lacks some. D and trimming were read from the DNA, whereas the V and J calls and clone size are those reported in that table. The sample has over 100,000 clones, approximately 82% seen once. The chain joins TRBV2 to TRBJ1-2; maybe TRBD1 (6 bases). Sample: peripheral blood. This clonotype was sampled from a woman in her sixties or seventies with acute or convalescent COVID-19. The CDR3 here is CASSQQGHGYTF. The CDR3 DNA follows: TGTGCCAGCAGCCAACAGGGCCATGGCTACACCTTC.